What follows are 31 T cell receptor beta chains derived from one specimen sequenced in a study of OX40 agonist ivuxolimab in advanced cancers. The library relied on the immunoSEQ multiplex PCR assay. TCRdb took this table from immuneACCESS and kept in-frame rearrangements with V and J called. Such tables lack part of the clones; where checked against another copy, unresolved V genes explain under half of the gap, and the rest is unexplained. In this sample the table shows 50,000 to 65,000 clones, around 85% of which occur a single time. The top ten constitute approximately 1% of the sample. The material sequenced was CD4+ or CD8+ T cells sorted from blood, taken in a trial of the OX40 agonist ivuxolimab. These receptors originate from an adult with an advanced solid tumor such as melanoma, head and neck, liver or kidney cancer.

V and J are TRBV7-2 and TRBJ2-2; D remains unclear. CDR1 and CDR2 from the germline V gene are SGHTA and FQGNSA. This CDR3 region has 12 residues. Deletions cut 5 bases from V and 7 bases from J, with 8 bases between. The CDR3 sequence: CASSPLGGELFF. The CDR3 nucleotides read TGTGCCAGCAGCCCCCTAGGCGGGGAGCTGTTTTTT.

This chain uses TRBV2 with TRBJ1-1; D is unclear. The CDR3 length is 15 residues. V dropped 0 bases and J dropped 6 bases, with 14 bases sitting between them. The germline gives CDR1 SNHLY, CDR2 FYNNEI. Here the CDR3 reads CASSEARFNRAEAFF. The CDR3 bases are TGTGCCAGCAGTGAAGCCCGATTTAATAGGGCTGAAGCTTTCTTT.

The chain links TRBV4-3 to TRBJ2-2; 12 bases fit TRBD1. Germline CDR1 reads LGHNA; CDR2 reads YSLEER. Trimming took 0 bases from V and 6 from J; bases not matched to a gene: 8. The CDR3 contains 18 residues. CDR3 region: CASSQERGQGALAGELFF. The CDR3 DNA is TGCGCCAGCAGCCAAGAGCGGGGACAGGGGGCATTGGCCGGGGAGCTGTTTTTT.

The J gene is TRBJ1-6, the V gene TRBV2; D not certain. This CDR3 comprises 13 residues. The germline V and J ends were trimmed by 1 base and 7 bases, with 5 bases remaining between them. Germline V lookup: CDR1 SNHLY, CDR2 FYNNEI. CDR3 bases: TGTGCCAGCAGTGAAGTCGGGAATTCACCCCTCCACTTT. As protein: CASSEVGNSPLHF.

The chain uses TRBV4-1 and TRBJ1-2; 7 bases agree with TRBD1. V lost 0 bases and J lost 4; bases outside the gene matches: 14. CDR1 and CDR2 (germline): MGHRA, YSYEKL. This CDR3 region has 18 residues. CDR3 coding DNA: TGCGCCAGCAGCCAAGATCGGAAGGGGGCGAAGAATTTCTATGGCTACACCTTC. Translating gives CASSQDRKGAKNFYGYTF.

The V gene is TRBV29-1, the J gene TRBJ1-1; D ambiguous. Germline-derived CDR1 and CDR2 are SQVTM and ANQGSEA. The CDR3 spans 10 residues. Between the trimmed V and J ends, which lost 0 bases and 6 bases, there was a span of 2 bases. CDR3: CSVEESEAFF. CDR3 nucleotide sequence: TGCAGCGTTGAAGAGTCTGAAGCTTTCTTT.

This chain connects TRBV6-5 to TRBJ2-5; 7 bases are shared with TRBD1. Germline lookup yields CDR1 MNHEY and CDR2 SVGAGI. CDR3 length equals 15 residues. The trim removed 7 bases at V and 5 bases at J, leaving 13 bases unmatched. The CDR3 DNA sequence: TGTGCCAGCACCCAAACACGGACAGGTCTGGAGACCCAGTACTTC. This translates into CASTQTRTGLETQYF.

The chain is built from TRBV6-6 and TRBJ1-4, with a possible D match to TRBD1 (5 bases). The germline V gene has CDR1 MNHNY and CDR2 SVGAGI (reference sequence). The CDR3 loop spans 16 amino acids. V lost 1 base, J lost 2 bases, and 11 bases lay in between. In DNA, the CDR3 is TGTGCCAGCAGTTACTGGGACCTCCGGACTAATGAAAAACTGTTTTTT. Translated, it gives CASSYWDLRTNEKLFF.

The J gene is TRBJ2-1, the V gene TRBV11-3; the D gene could be TRBD1 or TRBD2 (6 bases each). The V end lost 1 base, the J end lost 6 bases, and 10 bases lay between the germline ends. This CDR3 comprises 14 residues. CDR1 SGHNT and CDR2 YENEEA come from the germline V gene. The CDR3 DNA reads TGTGCCAGCAGCTTAGCGGGGGCTGCCAATGAGCAGTTCTTC. It specifies CASSLAGAANEQFF.

The V and J genes are TRBV15 and TRBJ2-1; 10 nucleotides align to TRBD2. Per germline, CDR1 LNHNV and CDR2 YYDKDF (reference sequence). This CDR3 has 16 residues. V dropped 0 bases and J dropped 4; count of bases not matched to a gene: 3. The CDR3 sequence is CATSRDIAGGYNEQFF. Here the CDR3 DNA reads TGTGCCACCAGCAGAGATATAGCGGGGGGTTACAATGAGCAGTTCTTC.

The V gene is TRBV27, the J gene TRBJ2-1; 8 nucleotides align to TRBD2. This CDR3 contains 15 residues. Germline V gives CDR1 MNHEY, CDR2 SMNVEV (reference sequence). Trimming at V came to 5 bases and at J to 2 bases, leaving 5 bases not matched to a gene. The CDR3 bases are TGTGCCAGCAGTCGCAGCGGGGGCCCCTACAATGAGCAGTTCTTC. Its translation is CASSRSGGPYNEQFF.

The V gene is TRBV9, the J gene TRBJ2-1; D unclear. The V end was cut by 2 bases, the J end by 6 bases, with 3 bases between. In germline, CDR1 is SGDLS, CDR2 YYNGEE. The CDR3 totals 11 residues. CDR3 in amino acids: CASSVANEQFF. In nucleotides, the CDR3 is TGTGCCAGCAGCGTGGCCAATGAGCAGTTCTTC.

A note on this clone: Additional DNA sequences in this sample encode the identical CDR3. V gene TRBV19 combines with J gene TRBJ1-1; tentative D call: TRBD1 (5 bases). This CDR3 spans 12 amino acids. Germline CDR1 LNHDA, CDR2 SQIVND (reference sequence). The V and J ends lost 6 bases and 7 bases respectively, with 12 bases between them. The CDR3 sequence: CASSRDRGEAFF. The CDR3, as DNA: TGTGCCAGTAGCAGGGACCGCGGTGAAGCTTTCTTT.

The rearrangement links TRBV7-2 to TRBJ2-5; 12 bases map to TRBD2. Germline CDR1 and CDR2: SGHTA and FQGNSA. The CDR3 is 16 amino acids. V shed 0 bases and J 10 bases; nucleotides not matched to a gene: 9. The CDR3: CASSLAGASGGANQYF. In DNA, the CDR3 is TGTGCCAGCAGCTTAGCGGGTGCTAGCGGGGGGGCGAACCAGTACTTC. Full variable domain (missing parts from reference TRBV7-2 and TRBJ2-5): GAGVSQSPSNKVTEKGKDVELRCDPISGHTALYWYRQSLGQGLEFLIYFQGNSAPDKSGLPSDRFSAERTGGSVSTLTIQRTQQEDSAVYLCASSLAGASGGANQYFGPGTRLLVL.

The rearrangement joins TRBV19 to TRBJ2-1, with 7 bases fitting TRBD2. Germline CDR1 is LNHDA and CDR2 is SQIVND (reference sequence). The CDR3 has 15 amino acids. V dropped 5 bases and J dropped 8; count of bases not matched to a gene: 12. CDR3 in amino acids: CASSPPGGGGDEQFF. CDR3 nucleotides: TGTGCCAGTAGTCCCCCCGGCGGGGGAGGTGATGAGCAGTTCTTC.

This clone was recorded once. V and J are TRBV15 and TRBJ1-2; D ambiguous. There are 14 residues in the CDR3. V was pared by 4 bases and J by 8 bases, with 17 bases between. CDR1 is LNHNV, CDR2 YYDKDF, per germline (reference sequence). CDR3 in amino acids: CATSTARTGGGYTF. Here the CDR3 DNA reads TGTGCCACCAGCACCGCCCGGACGGGAGGGGGCTACACCTTC.

Here the CDR3 reads CASSEGYRGYEQYF. CDR3 bases: TGTGCCAGCAGTGAGGGGTACAGGGGTTACGAGCAGTACTTC. The chain carries TRBV2 and TRBJ2-7; TRBD1 matches at 7 bases. The germline V gene encodes CDR1 SNHLY and CDR2 FYNNEI. The CDR3 has 14 residues. V shed 3 bases, J shed 4 bases, and the junction held 6 bases outside the gene matches.

This clone came up once. This sequence joins TRBV14 and TRBJ2-2; 11 nucleotides match TRBD1. Losses at the gene ends were 4 bases for V and 0 bases for J; bases not matched to a gene: 7. The germline V gene encodes CDR1 SGHDN and CDR2 FVKESK. This CDR3 is 18 amino acids long. The CDR3 is CASSLRRGQGANTGELFF. The CDR3 DNA is TGTGCCAGCAGCCTACGCAGGGGACAGGGGGCGAACACCGGGGAGCTGTTTTTT.

This clone was recorded once. The chain uses TRBV12-5 and TRBJ1-4; D is unclear. V dropped 1 base and J dropped 0 bases, with 9 bases sitting between them. This CDR3 is 16 amino acids long. Germline assignment: CDR1 LGHNT and CDR2 FRNRAP. In DNA, the CDR3 is TGTGCTAGTGGTTTGGCTGTGGGTGCAACTAATGAAAAACTGTTTTTT. Its protein is CASGLAVGATNEKLFF.

The rearrangement joins TRBV13 to TRBJ2-1, with D possibly TRBD1 on 6 matching bases. The germline V and J ends were trimmed by 4 bases and 3 bases, with 10 bases remaining between them. This CDR3 comprises 14 residues. CDR1 is PRHDT, CDR2 FYEKMQ, per germline (reference sequence). The CDR3 is CASSSPGHYNEQFF. In DNA form, the CDR3 reads TGTGCCAGCAGCTCCCCGGGACACTACAATGAGCAGTTCTTC.

The chain employs TRBV19 and TRBJ2-7; 7 bases are a match to TRBD1. The CDR3 is 15 residues long. The J segment lost 2 bases and the V segment lost 6 bases, leaving 10 bases of the junction unmatched. The germline V gene encodes CDR1 LNHDA and CDR2 SQIVND (reference sequence). As DNA, the CDR3 is TGTGCCAGTAGCAAAGGGACAGTTGAGACCTACGAGCAGTACTTC. Amino acids: CASSKGTVETYEQYF.

The CDR3 bases are TGTGCCAGCAGAGAGAGCGGGGGTCGAGGTAATGAGCAGTTCTTC. Translation gives CASRESGGRGNEQFF. The chain employs TRBV6-1 and TRBJ2-1; TRBD2 matches 8 bases. This CDR3 is built from 15 residues. J lost 7 bases, V lost 6 bases, and 11 bases had no gene match. Germline V gene lookup returns CDR1 MNHNS and CDR2 SASEGT.

This chain links TRBV6-1 with TRBJ1-6; D is possibly TRBD1 (5 bases). V lost 8 bases and J lost 5, with 10 bases in between. The CDR3 runs 13 residues. Germline loops: CDR1 MNHNS, CDR2 SASEGT. The CDR3, as DNA: TGTGCCAGCGGCCAGGGTAATAATTCACCCCTCCACTTT. This sequence encodes CASGQGNNSPLHF.

The chain recombines TRBV6-5 with TRBJ1-5; 7 nucleotides match TRBD1. This CDR3 is built from 15 residues. The junction had 5 bases not matched to a gene; V was cut back by 6 bases and J by 0 bases. Germline CDR1 and CDR2: MNHEY and SVGAGI. This chain's CDR3 is CASRNTGASNQPQHF. CDR3 coding DNA: TGTGCCAGCAGGAATACAGGGGCTAGCAATCAGCCCCAGCATTTT.

In this sample, this clone turned up a few times. The rearrangement uses TRBV19 and TRBJ1-6, with D possibly being TRBD1 (5 bases). From germline, CDR1 is LNHDA and CDR2 SQIVND (reference sequence). This CDR3 contains 13 residues. Deletions cut 4 bases from V and 7 bases from J, with 8 bases between. CDR3 amino acids: CASSNWDNSPLHF. The DNA for the CDR3 is TGTGCCAGTAGTAACTGGGACAATTCACCCCTCCACTTT.

The table lists this clone with a few counts. This chain's CDR3 is CAWNRPGGNYEQYF. In nucleotides, the CDR3 is TGTGCCTGGAACCGACCAGGGGGAAACTACGAGCAGTACTTC. This chain connects TRBV30 to TRBJ2-7; 7 bases align to TRBD1. CDR1 and CDR2 from the germline V gene are GTSNPN and SVGIG (reference sequence). The J segment lost 3 bases and the V segment lost 4 bases, leaving 9 bases of the junction unmatched. This CDR3 region has 14 residues.

This chain links TRBV4-3 with TRBJ1-5, with D perhaps TRBD1 (5 bases). The V end lost 0 bases, the J end lost 11 bases, and 14 bases lay between the germline ends. The germline gives CDR1 LGHNA, CDR2 YSLEER. The CDR3 totals 14 residues. CDR3 sequence: CASSQEQGSAAQHF. CDR3 coding DNA: TGCGCCAGCAGCCAAGAGCAGGGTTCAGCGGCCCAGCATTTT.

V usage is TRBV5-4 and J usage is TRBJ1-1, with unresolved D. CDR3 size: 14 residues. Trimming took 1 base from V and 2 from J, leaving 9 bases between them. The germline CDR1 and CDR2 sequences are SGHNT and YYREEE (reference sequence). In DNA, the CDR3 is TGTGCCAGCAGCTTGTTAGGATTAAACACTGAAGCTTTCTTT. Translated: CASSLLGLNTEAFF.

The rearrangement links TRBV25-1 to TRBJ2-7; TRBD1 matches 8 bases. The V and J ends lost 1 base and 6 bases, in that order; junction bases with no gene match: 8. From germline, CDR1 is MGHDK and CDR2 SYGVNS. The CDR3 length is 15 residues. The chain's CDR3 is CASSEWAGQGSEQYF. The CDR3 DNA sequence: TGTGCCAGCAGTGAATGGGCTGGACAGGGCTCCGAGCAGTACTTC.

The chain combines TRBV19 with TRBJ2-5, with D hard to call. The ends were cut back, 5 bases at V and 2 bases at J, with 15 bases in the middle. Germline-derived CDR1 and CDR2 are LNHDA and SQIVND (reference sequence). The CDR3 loop spans 15 amino acids. CDR3 sequence reads: CASSAGRITQETQYF. DNA of the CDR3: TGTGCCAGTAGTGCCGGCCGAATAACTCAAGAGACCCAGTACTTC.

The J gene is TRBJ2-6, the V gene TRBV5-4, with D uncertain. V was clipped by 6 bases and J by 4 bases, with 8 bases between them. The CDR3 consists of 13 residues. Germline CDR1 reads SGHNT; CDR2 reads YYREEE (reference sequence). CDR3 loop: CASTKTGANVLTF. The CDR3 coding sequence is TGTGCCAGCACCAAGACAGGGGCCAACGTCCTGACTTTC.